The T cell receptor beta chain described here comes from a study of blood T cell repertoires in COVID-19. Study-level background: Acute and convalescent COVID-19 samples came from the United States, Italy and Spain.

The J segment lost 4 bases and the V segment lost 1 base, leaving 1 base of the junction unmatched. The CDR3 covers 13 residues. In germline, CDR1 is SGHNT, CDR2 YYREEE (reference sequence). In the original workflow: Reference gene primer amplification in the assay estimated nucleated cell counts. Libraries were prepared by immunoSEQ multiplex PCR; TCRdb keeps only in-frame clonotypes and omits some of them. That table supplies the V and J calls and clone size; D and trimming were determined from the DNA. The sample lists 200,000 to 250,000 clones; around nine tenths were seen once. The chain employs TRBV5-4 and TRBJ1-2, with TRBD1 matching over 7 bases. Material: peripheral blood. The clonotype was recovered from a man in his 60s with COVID-19, enrolled during active disease. Here the CDR3 DNA reads TGTGCCAGCAGCTTGAGGACAGGCTATGGCTACACCTTC. Translating it yields CASSLRTGYGYTF.